The TCR beta chain described here comes from a study of T cells in Graves' hyperthyroidism and ophthalmopathy. This clonotype was counted only a few times. Trimming left V 3 bases short and J 5 bases short, with 12 bases between. The CDR3 sequence is 13 residues long. In germline, CDR1 is SGDLS, CDR2 YYNGEE. RNA transcripts yielded amplified TCR beta CDR3 regions. In the first-round RT-PCR of the TCR CDR3, the HTBI primer set was used. A single record per CDR3 protein comes from TCRdb applying MiXCR to the multiplex PCR reads. Here the sample spans 560,000 or so distinct CDR3 sequences, 46% being singletons. Calling Graves' hyperthyroidism stable meant ophthalmopathy did not progress within 18 months. Uncontrolled infection, other autoimmune disease, pregnancy or lactation excluded patients.

What was sequenced was peripheral blood or thyroid tissue (not recorded which). The source of this sequence is a woman aged 18-29 years with Graves' hyperthyroidism. J is TRBJ2-7 and V is TRBV9; either TRBD1 or TRBD2 may supply D (6 bases each). The DNA of the CDR3 is TGTGCCAGCAGCGGGAGGGGGGACCACGAGCAGTACTTC. The encoded protein is CASSGRGDHEQYF.